Given below is one TCR beta chain in context. This clone was counted only a few times. The specificity of this receptor is unknown. There are no base qualities to consult, and no much larger clone falls within one base. The cohort comprised some 700 healthy bone marrow donors. Cohort members were all nominally healthy when sampled, although unrecorded immune exposures were likely present. The donor was CMV seronegative and was included in the group of around 320 seronegative cohort members. Every donor gave a peripheral blood sample, and the peripheral blood mononuclear cells from that sample were used for TCR beta sequencing. Genomic DNA was extracted from the blood cell samples with the Qiagen DNeasy Blood Extraction Kit. This record comes from a study of cytomegalovirus exposure and HLA in healthy donors (dated by TCRdb to 2016 to 2017). A note on the overall study: An earlier analysis of approximately 550 of the donors reported 250 to 300 Gb of sequence data and roughly 100 million unique TCR beta sequences from about 179 million T cells. Roughly 300 gigabases of sequencing data and tens of millions of unique TCR sequences were included in an early release covering 550 to 800 HLA-typed donors. The genetic ancestry cluster associated with self-reported Caucasian donors included over 80% of the approximately 430 genotyped donors. The study was designed to test whether signatures of past pathogen exposure could be identified by cataloging public T cell receptors. The T cell repertoires of under 750 subjects were profiled by immunosequencing and related to cytomegalovirus serostatus. A separate validation cohort of some 130 different subjects was used in addition to the approximately 670-subject first cohort. To predict cytomegalovirus infection status, the study combined high-throughput TCR immunosequencing, statistical association of individual TCRs with disease status, and machine learning. To study patterns of TCR occurrence, a later analysis re-analyzed previously published TCR beta repertoires from more than 550 donors and added high-resolution HLA genotyping. Rather than drawing on any new phenotypic data, the later analysis identified candidate immune exposures from TCR beta sequences and the way those sequences occurred across donors. An earlier analysis of about 600 of the donors used high-throughput TCR beta sequencing to judge whether each TCR beta V gene segment behaved as functional or pseudogenic. Alongside the repertoire data, information on donor age, sex, ethnicity and CMV serostatus was compiled. A later genetic analysis used genome-wide SNP genotypes for about three fifths of the 666 donors, treating that subset as a discovery cohort. All discovery cohort repertoires had been generated on a single sequencing platform. Class I and class II HLA loci were covered by the typing at four-digit resolution. Typing coverage differed by locus: A, B, C, DRB1 and DQB1 were typed in about 620-630 donors, DQA1 in approximately 520, DPA1 in some 610, and DPB1 in just under 490. Roughly five DR-DQ haplotypes were handled as single units for association and clustering because linkage in the cohort was strong. Among 398 genotyped donors of the cohort, an average of 235,054 unique TCR beta nucleotide sequences were sequenced per donor, 15% to 20% of them non-productive. Points the paper makes about the study in general: Only TCR beta chains were sequenced in this cohort, and the absence of alpha or paired-chain data limited detectable features. In the study, approximately 160 TCR beta chains were listed as associated with cytomegalovirus. The only immune exposure information available for the cohort was CMV serostatus. HLA typing was unavailable for some donors at each locus, so association tests used only the typed subset. Correlated functional status among segregating V segments might reflect linkage disequilibrium, but an unknown experimental factor could not be ruled out. Most TCR sequences were seen in very few donors, while some public TCRs were found in many individuals. Most CMV-associated TCR beta chains appeared to be HLA-restricted in a later analysis, and the HLA associations seemed to be driven largely by CMV exposure. The earlier analysis of almost 600 of the donors excluded roughly 17 rarely observed V segments, including chromosome 9 orphons, because counts were too low. Some IMGT-functional V segments, including TRBV6-2 and TRBV6-3, could not be distinguished by the 87-base-pair reads and were therefore excluded. A further reported finding was that TCR beta sequences accurately predicted the HLA-A and HLA-B alleles for most subjects in the first cohort. A few of the identified cytomegalovirus-associated TCR beta chains were confirmed in vitro to be specific for cytomegalovirus antigens. In an earlier analysis of about 600 of the donors, most TCR beta V segments appeared in productive rearrangements about 90% or about 30% of the time, broadly matching IMGT annotations. Cytomegalovirus status was reported to be diagnosed by the classifier with high specificity and sensitivity in both the original and validation cohorts. Specific HLA alleles were associated with some 15,000 TCR beta sequences at a false discovery rate of 0.05 in a later analysis. A cluster of highly shared sequence variants was judged likely to be a technical artifact of the sequencing pipeline. According to the authors, the approach could potentially be generalized to other disease states and immunological phenotypes. According to a later genetic analysis, donors in an Asian-associated ancestry cluster had fewer N-insertions in productive TCRs than the roughly 700-donor mean. V-gene and J-gene trimming of TCR beta chains was associated with a missense DCLRE1C variant in a later genetic analysis, and the association was replicated in an independent cohort. Strong co-occurrence of HLA alleles, especially DR and DQ, made assigning TCR associations to individual alleles difficult. Sequencing depth was assumed to be roughly uniform across donors in the presence/absence analyses, though that assumption may not hold. In a later analysis, the rate of TCR association differed among HLA loci, with DRB1 alleles having the most associated TCRs and HLA-C alleles having the fewest. Several of the top co-occurrence clusters appeared to be linked to parvovirus B19, influenza, CMV and Epstein-Barr virus, according to a later analysis. Compared with equally common non-associated chains, HLA-associated TCR beta chains in a later analysis were more clonally expanded and had lower generation probabilities.

The germline V gene supplies CDR1 MDHEN and CDR2 SYDVKM. Inclusive of the bounding cysteine and phenylalanine, the CDR3 is 11 residues long. The DNA shown is the 33-base CDR3, in frame from base 1. V and J are truncated by 3 bases and 5 bases respectively, leaving an intervening sequence of 2 bases. The method behind the library was the immunoSEQ multiplex PCR assay. For the multiplex PCR, a mixture combining 60 forward primers for TCR Vbeta segments and 13 reverse primers for TCR Jbeta segments was used. Amplification of the CDR3 region of rearranged TCR beta genes was performed with a multiplex PCR assay on genomic DNA. The amplified TCR beta libraries were sequenced on the Illumina HiSeq System as 87-base-pair reads. In the paper's pipeline: A later analysis tallied 80 million to 95 million unique TCR beta chains across the 640 or so repertoires, and 10 million to 11 million of those chains were shared by two or more donors. Raw reads were error-corrected and collapsed into unique sequences by a nearest-neighbor algorithm in which closely related sequences were merged to remove PCR and sequencing errors. V, D and J gene segments were assigned by aligning CDR3 sequences to IMGT reference sequences. For a sequence to be retained, at least a six-nucleotide match to both a V gene segment and a J gene segment was required. A rearrangement counted as productive if the CDR3 had no stop codons and remained in frame with V and J, and every other rearrangement counted as non-productive. Following IMGT convention, CDR3 was defined as the stretch from the second conserved V-encoded cysteine to the conserved J-encoded phenylalanine. The earlier analysis of some 600 of the donors excluded sequences that lacked an unambiguous match to a single V gene segment. An earlier analysis of fewer than 750 of the donors classified V segments as functional when productive rearrangements were above 56.7% and as segregating when the standard deviation between donors was above 5%. A statistical classification framework was built to diagnose cytomegalovirus status from the catalog of TCR beta chain sequences. V and J gene assignment, in a later analysis, came from comparing TCR nucleotide sequences with IMGT/GENE-DB human TR gene sequences. Using the TCRdist pipeline, a later analysis assigned CDR3 sequences along with most-parsimonious VDJ recombination scenarios. In a later analysis, each TCR beta chain was defined by its CDR3 amino acid sequence together with its V-gene family, and reads without a unique V-gene family were excluded. To address suspected cross-contamination and a sequencing artifact, a later analysis removed some 620 highly shared, low-generation-probability nucleotide sequences. In a later analysis, a clonal expansion index for each public chain was calculated from normalized within-repertoire ranks of inferred template counts. A later analysis computed generation probabilities with a VDJ recombination model fitted to out-of-frame rearrangements, and checked the results against IGoR. A later analysis scored TCR-TCR, TCR-HLA and TCR-CMV co-occurrence with hypergeometric tests, applying a repertoire-size bias correction to TCR pairs. A later analysis estimated false discovery rates by permuting HLA or CMV assignments 20 times. In a later analysis, co-occurring TCRs were grouped with DBSCAN, and TCRdist sequence similarity was added when clustering was performed within HLA-allele-positive subsets. Co-occurrence clustering excluded repertoires with fewer than 30,000 or more than 120,000 public chains, plus five with anomalous nucleotide sharing. The table comes from immuneACCESS by way of TCRdb, which keeps in-frame sequences with V and J called. Part of the clones is missing from these tables; in studies checked, under half for an unresolved V gene and the rest for unknown reasons. V, J and clone size are those of that table, while D and trimming were read from the DNA. In this sample the table shows 220,000 or so clones, 78% of which occur a single time. 3.8% of the sample rests with the top ten.

The chain is assembled from TRBV28 and TRBJ1-5, with the D gene not clear enough to name. This clonotype originated in a male donor in good health and CMV-seronegative. The material sequenced was PBMCs. The CDR3 is CASSFDQPQHF. The sequence in DNA is TGTGCCAGCAGTTTCGATCAGCCCCAGCATTTT.